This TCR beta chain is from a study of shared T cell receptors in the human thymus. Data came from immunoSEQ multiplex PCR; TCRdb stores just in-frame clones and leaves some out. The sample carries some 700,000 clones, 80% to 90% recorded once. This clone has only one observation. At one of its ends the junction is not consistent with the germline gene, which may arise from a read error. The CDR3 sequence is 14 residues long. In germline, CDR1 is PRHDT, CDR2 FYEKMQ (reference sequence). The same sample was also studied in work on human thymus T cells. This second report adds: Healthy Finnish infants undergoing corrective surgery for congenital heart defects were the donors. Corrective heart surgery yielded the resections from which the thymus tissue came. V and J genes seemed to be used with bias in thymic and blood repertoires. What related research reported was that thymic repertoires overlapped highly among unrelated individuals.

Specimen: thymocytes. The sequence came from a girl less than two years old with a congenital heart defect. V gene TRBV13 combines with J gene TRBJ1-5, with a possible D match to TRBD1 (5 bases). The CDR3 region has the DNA TGTGCCAGCAGCTTAGGACAGGACAATCGGCCCCAGCATTTT. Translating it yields CASSLGQDNRPQHF. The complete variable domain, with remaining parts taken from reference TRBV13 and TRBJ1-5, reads AAGVIQSPRHLIKEKRETATLKCYPIPRHDTVYWYQQGPGQDPQFLISFYEKMQSDKGSIPDRFSAQQFSDYHSELNMSSLELGDSALYFCASSLGQDNRPQHFGDGTRLSIL.